This paragraph reports one T cell receptor beta chain. This clonotype appeared a few times. Its target antigen remains unknown. Base qualities are missing; no much larger clone stands one base away. This entry is derived from a study of Graves' ophthalmopathy and Graves' hyperthyroidism (dated by TCRdb to between 2017 and 2018). With respect to the entire study: Peripheral blood was collected at initial diagnosis, prior to any treatment. To tell Graves' ophthalmopathy apart from Graves' hyperthyroidism, and to predict which patients would progress to ophthalmopathy, the study relied on TCR beta repertoire signatures. In total, 120 to 150 blood samples were TCR-sequenced: 40 to 45 ophthalmopathy, roughly 80 hyperthyroidism and some 17 hyperthyroidism-to-ophthalmopathy patients. The 100 discovery patients were randomly split 7:3 into training and test sets. Once sampling was done, hyperthyroidism patients were given methimazole at a starting dose of 30 mg daily, while ophthalmopathy patients were given high-dose intravenous methylprednisolone. In roughly 6 hyperthyroidism patients, the T-cell repertoire of thyroid tissue was compared with the T-cell repertoire of blood. For independent validation, a separate cohort was made up of 18 hyperthyroidism patients plus 17 patients who later progressed from hyperthyroidism to ophthalmopathy. A discovery set of about a hundred patients (43 ophthalmopathy, 55 to 60 stable hyperthyroidism) was enrolled to explore V-J signatures distinguishing ophthalmopathy from hyperthyroidism. Study-level results and caveats: In validation, the model predicted ophthalmopathy progression with 70.59% sensitivity and roughly 72% specificity; some 13 predicted patients were CT-confirmed with GO in a median of about 7.1 months. Most expanded thyroid clonotypes with frequency above 0.001 were also detected in blood, suggesting blood repertoires may reflect the thyroid immune response. Sample size was not statistically predetermined, and group allocation was not concealed from the investigators. In cross-validation, the 13-signature model distinguished ophthalmopathy from stable hyperthyroidism with 85% to 90% sensitivity and 81.08% specificity, and in the test set the corresponding values were approximately 79% and 70%.

The CDR3 goes from the cysteine to the phenylalanine over 17 residues. Only the CDR3 portion is preserved as DNA: 51 bases, with reading frame beginning at the first base. CDR1 and CDR2 (MDHEN, SYDVKM) derive from the germline V gene. V ends up 8 bases short and J 4 bases short, with an unmatched junction base count of 11. For repertoire sequencing, TCR beta CDR3 regions were amplified from RNA transcripts. HTBI primers and the Qiagen OneStep RT-PCR kit were used in a first-round RT-PCR, which was followed by a second-round multiplex PCR, size selection and purification. Libraries were sequenced paired-end with 100 bp reads on an Illumina HiSeq2000. In the paper's pipeline: SOAPnuke was used to process the reads, throwing out any read that had adapters, had uncalled bases, had a mean Phred below 15, or lacked an exact constant-primer or identifier match. COPE v1.2.5 was used to merge high-quality paired reads. Each unique nucleotide sequence was defined as a clonotype, and clonotypes were aligned to IMGT TRB V, D and J references with MiTCR v1.1. Analysis was restricted to V-J combinations with a frequency above 0.0001, which covered 98% to 99.2% of repertoires. For each V-J combination, a TCR clonal expansion and chaos score was defined as F50 clonal expansion divided by the chaos observed in the TCRdist matrix. Features were reduced by Welch's t-statistics and random forest to over 10 V-J combinations, which fed a naive Bayes classifier. The similarity between thyroid and blood repertoires was quantified using the Morisita-Horn index. TCRdb cleaned the public reads at Q25 with fastp, built clones with MiXCR and kept in-frame beta chains. Here each entry gathers all rows of one CDR3 protein and keeps the most common genes and DNA. For this entry, the V and J calls and clone size follow TCRdb and not the study's own pipeline. The sample profile shows just over 600,000 distinct CDR3 sequences; about 20% of them were found once. Approximately 7% of the sample goes to the ten largest clones.

A patient counted as having stable hyperthyroidism if there was no progression to ophthalmopathy within 18 months of follow-up. Patients with hyperthyroidism were aged 18 to 65 years, had been newly diagnosed, and had a disease duration of less than 2 months. Patients with other autoimmune diseases, uncontrolled infections, pregnancy or lactation were excluded. Clinical symptoms, serum thyroxine, TRAb, thyroid ultrasound and orbital computed tomography were used for diagnosis. PBMCs were isolated from 10 ml of fresh peripheral blood by Ficoll-Paque density gradient centrifugation. Total RNA was extracted with Trizol reagent and quality-checked on an Agilent 2100 Bioanalyzer.

The sample was peripheral blood. Recombination joined TRBV28 with TRBJ2-6; TRBD1 fits 10 bases in the junction. The source is a woman under 30 with stable Graves' hyperthyroidism. Some clones in this sample may be carry-over from other donors' samples. Donor details come from another sample of the same person, matched by shared clones. The sequenced DNA is TGTGCCAGCGCCGGGACAGGGGCATTTGCAGGGGCCAACGTCCTGACTTTC. This translates into CASAGTGAFAGANVLTF.